The next 2 T cell receptor beta chains were all read from a single sample in a study of blood T cell repertoires in COVID-19. The method was immunoSEQ multiplex PCR; TCRdb's version includes in-frame clones alone and lacks a portion of them. Of a few hundred thousand clones listed, about 90% are singletons. The sample consisted of peripheral blood. The receptors shown here come from a woman in her 30s with COVID-19, enrolled during active disease.

The chain employs TRBV13 and TRBJ2-7, with D unresolved. Looked up from germline, CDR1 is PRHDT and CDR2 is FYEKMQ (reference sequence). V was cut by 5 bases and J by 4 bases, with 12 bases left in between. This CDR3 region has 13 residues. The CDR3 spells CASSASPSYEQYF. In DNA, the CDR3 is TGTGCCAGCAGCGCGTCCCCATCTTACGAGCAGTACTTC.

V and J are TRBV2 and TRBJ1-6; TRBD1 agrees at 8 bases. J gave up 4 bases and V 10 bases, and 9 bases lay outside the gene matches. The CDR3 is 15 residues long. The germline gives CDR1 SNHLY, CDR2 FYNNEI. CDR3 in amino acids: CATAIGDRYNSPLHF. DNA for the CDR3: TGTGCCACCGCCATTGGGGACAGGTATAATTCACCCCTCCACTTT.